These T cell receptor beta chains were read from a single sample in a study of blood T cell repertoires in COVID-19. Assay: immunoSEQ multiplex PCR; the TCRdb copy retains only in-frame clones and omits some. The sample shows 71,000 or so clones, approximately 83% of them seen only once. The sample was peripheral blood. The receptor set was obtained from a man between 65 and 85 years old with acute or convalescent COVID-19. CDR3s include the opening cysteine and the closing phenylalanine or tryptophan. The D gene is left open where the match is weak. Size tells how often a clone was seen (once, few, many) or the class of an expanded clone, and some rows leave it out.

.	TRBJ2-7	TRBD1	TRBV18	CASSLSTGGFNEQYF	TGTGCCAGCTCACTATCCACAGGGGGTTTTAACGAGCAGTACTTC
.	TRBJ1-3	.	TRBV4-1	CASSQGGQKRNTIYF	TGCGCCAGCAGCCAAGGAGGGCAGAAAAGAAACACCATATATTTT
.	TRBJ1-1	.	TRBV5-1	CASSQGVRGTEAFF	TGCGCCAGCAGTCAGGGCGTAAGGGGCACTGAAGCTTTCTTT
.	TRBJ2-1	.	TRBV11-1	CASRHQGGLYNEQFF	TGTGCCAGCAGACATCAGGGGGGCCTATACAATGAGCAGTTCTTC
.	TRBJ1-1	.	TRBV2	CASSRGQRYTEAFF	TGTGCCAGCAGTAGAGGACAGAGATACACTGAAGCTTTCTTT
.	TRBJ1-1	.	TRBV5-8	CASSLGRVAREAFF	TGTGCCAGCAGCTTGGGTAGGGTTGCCCGGGAGGCTTTCTTT
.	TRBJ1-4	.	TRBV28	CASSLSAERSKNEKLFF	TGTGCCAGCAGTTTATCAGCCGAGAGGAGCAAGAATGAAAAACTGTTTTTT
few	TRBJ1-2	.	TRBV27	CASSIGGQGYTF	TGTGCCAGCAGTATCGGGGGTCAAGGCTACACCTTC
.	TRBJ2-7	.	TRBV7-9	CAIQAVSSYEQYF	TGTGCCATCCAAGCGGTTAGCTCCTACGAGCAGTACTTC
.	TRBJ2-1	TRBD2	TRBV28	CASSSSGTTYNEQFF	TGTGCCAGCAGTTCCTCCGGGACTACCTACAATGAGCAGTTCTTC
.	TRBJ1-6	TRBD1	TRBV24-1	CATSDTRTGGSSPLHF	TGTGCCACCAGTGATACGCGGACAGGGGGCAGCTCACCCCTCCACTTT
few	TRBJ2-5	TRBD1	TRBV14	CASSWARGPQETQYF	TGTGCCAGCAGCTGGGCGAGGGGGCCCCAAGAGACCCAGTACTTC
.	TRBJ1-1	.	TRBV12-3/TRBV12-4	CASRWTVNTEAFF	TGTGCCAGCAGGTGGACAGTGAACACTGAAGCTTTCTTT
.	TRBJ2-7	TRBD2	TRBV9	CASSVQAGGPLEQYF	TGTGCCAGCAGCGTTCAAGCGGGAGGGCCGCTCGAGCAGTACTTC
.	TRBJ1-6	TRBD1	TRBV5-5	CASSWGQGADSPLHF	TGTGCCAGCAGCTGGGGACAGGGGGCGGATTCACCCCTCCACTTT
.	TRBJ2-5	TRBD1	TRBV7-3	CASSLGQGKETQYF	TGTGCCAGCAGCCTAGGACAGGGGAAAGAGACCCAGTACTTC
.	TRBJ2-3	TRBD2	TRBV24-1	CATSDPSGTEDTQYF	TGTGCCACCAGTGACCCTAGCGGGACGGAAGATACGCAGTATTTT
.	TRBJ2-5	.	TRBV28	CASSLQVQETQYF	TGTGCCAGCAGTTTGCAGGTCCAAGAGACCCAGTACTTC
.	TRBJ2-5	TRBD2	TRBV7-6	CASSLVAGGYEAQYF	TGTGCCAGCAGCTTAGTAGCGGGGGGCTATGAGGCCCAGTACTTC
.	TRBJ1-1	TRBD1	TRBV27	CASSSTGWHTEAFF	TGTGCCAGCAGTTCGACAGGGTGGCACACTGAAGCTTTCTTT
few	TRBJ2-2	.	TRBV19	CASSMGGTANTGELFF	TGTGCCAGTAGTATGGGCGGGACAGCGAACACCGGGGAGCTGTTTTTT
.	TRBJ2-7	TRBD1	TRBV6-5	CASSLRQGPAYEQYF	TGTGCCAGCAGTTTGCGACAGGGGCCCGCCTACGAGCAGTACTTC
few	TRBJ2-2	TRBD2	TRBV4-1	CASSQGRTTKLAPSNTGELFF	TGCGCCAGCAGCCAAGGTAGGACGACCAAACTAGCGCCATCGAACACCGGGGAGCTGTTTTTT
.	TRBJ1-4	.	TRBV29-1	CSVVVNGGLNEKLFF	TGCAGCGTTGTCGTGAACGGGGGTCTAAATGAAAAACTGTTTTTT
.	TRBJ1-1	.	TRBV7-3	CASSPTGGTEAFF	TGTGCCAGCAGCCCGACCGGAGGCACTGAAGCTTTCTTT
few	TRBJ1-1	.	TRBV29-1	CSGARSMNTEAFF	TGCAGCGGGGCCAGGTCCATGAACACTGAAGCTTTCTTT
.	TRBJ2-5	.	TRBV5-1	CASSLLNRDGRETQYF	TGCGCCAGCAGCCTGCTGAACAGGGACGGAAGAGAGACCCAGTACTTC